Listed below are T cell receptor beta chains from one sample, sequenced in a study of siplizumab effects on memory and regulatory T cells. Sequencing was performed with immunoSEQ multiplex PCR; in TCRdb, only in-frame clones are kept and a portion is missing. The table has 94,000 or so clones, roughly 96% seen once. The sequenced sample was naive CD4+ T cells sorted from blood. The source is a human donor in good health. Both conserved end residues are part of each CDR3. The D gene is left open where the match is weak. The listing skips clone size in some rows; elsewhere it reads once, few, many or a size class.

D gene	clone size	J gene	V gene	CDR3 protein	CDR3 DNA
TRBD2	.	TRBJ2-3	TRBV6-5	CASTKRGGTQYF	TGTGCCAGCACTAAGCGGGGGGGTACGCAGTATTTT
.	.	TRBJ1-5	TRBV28	CASSLNPGLNQPQHF	TGTGCCAGCAGTTTAAATCCAGGGCTCAATCAGCCCCAGCATTTT
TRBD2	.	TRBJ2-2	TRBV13	CASSERGANTGELFF	TGTGCCAGCAGCGAGCGGGGGGCGAACACCGGGGAGCTGTTTTTT
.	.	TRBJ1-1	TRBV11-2	CASSLGGEAEAFF	TGTGCCAGCAGCTTAGGGGGAGAGGCTGAAGCTTTCTTT
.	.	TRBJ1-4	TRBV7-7	CAWSNRVGGKLFF	TGTGCCTGGTCGAACAGGGTAGGAGGAAAACTGTTTTTT
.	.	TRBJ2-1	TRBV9	CAGRTRLSSEQFF	TGTGCCGGGAGGACAAGACTCAGTTCGGAGCAGTTCTTC
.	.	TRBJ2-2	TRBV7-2	CASSSDWRDTGELFF	TGTGCCAGCAGCTCAGACTGGCGCGATACCGGGGAGCTGTTTTTT
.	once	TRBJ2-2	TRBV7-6	CASLPGIHGQELFF	TGTGCCAGCTTACCCGGGATCCATGGGCAGGAGCTGTTTTTT
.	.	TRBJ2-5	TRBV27	CASSSGPFETQYF	TGTGCCAGCAGTTCCGGTCCCTTTGAGACCCAGTACTTC
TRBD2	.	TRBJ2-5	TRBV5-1	CASSYLAGLQETQYF	TGCGCCAGCAGTTACCTAGCGGGGCTCCAAGAGACCCAGTACTTC
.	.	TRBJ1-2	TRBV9	CASSTDRPVGYTF	TGTGCCAGCAGCACCGACCGGCCAGTCGGCTACACCTTC
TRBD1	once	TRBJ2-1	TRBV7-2	CASSSRTGESSYNEQFF	TGTGCCAGCAGCTCTCGGACAGGCGAGAGCTCCTACAATGAGCAGTTCTTC
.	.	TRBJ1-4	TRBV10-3	CATQKLVGEKLFF	TGTGCCACCCAAAAACTCGTAGGGGAAAAACTGTTTTTT
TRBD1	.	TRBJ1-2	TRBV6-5	CASRPTGGFRGYTF	TGTGCCAGCAGGCCCACAGGGGGGTTTAGGGGCTACACCTTC
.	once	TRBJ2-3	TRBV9	CASSVAPTSTDTQYF	TGTGCCAGCAGCGTAGCGCCCACTAGCACAGATACGCAGTATTTT
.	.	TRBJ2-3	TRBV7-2	CASSSQADTQYF	TGTGCCAGCAGCTCTCAAGCAGATACGCAGTATTTT
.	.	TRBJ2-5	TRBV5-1	CASSLGLQETQYF	TGCGCCAGCAGCTTGGGCCTCCAAGAGACCCAGTACTTC
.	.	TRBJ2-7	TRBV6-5	CASSYSFPGVYEQYF	TGTGCCAGCAGTTACTCTTTCCCAGGCGTCTACGAGCAGTACTTC
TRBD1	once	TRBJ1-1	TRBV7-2	CASSSVGTGEAFF	TGTGCCAGCAGCTCCGTTGGGACAGGGGAAGCTTTCTTT
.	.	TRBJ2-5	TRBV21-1	CASSKEFSGVMETQYF	TGTGCCAGCAGCAAAGAATTTAGCGGGGTCATGGAGACCCAGTACTTC
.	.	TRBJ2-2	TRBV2	CASSGRPSANTGELFF	TGTGCCAGCAGTGGGCGTCCTTCTGCGAACACCGGGGAGCTGTTTTTT
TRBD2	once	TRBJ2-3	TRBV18	CASSDRLAGGTDTQYF	TGTGCCAGCTCAGACAGACTAGCGGGGGGCACAGATACGCAGTATTTT
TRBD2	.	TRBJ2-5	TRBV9	CASSVVPSGGQETQYF	TGTGCCAGCAGCGTAGTTCCTAGCGGGGGCCAAGAGACCCAGTACTTC
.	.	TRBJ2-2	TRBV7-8	CASSFENTGELFF	TGTGCCAGCAGCTTTGAGAACACCGGGGAGCTGTTTTTT
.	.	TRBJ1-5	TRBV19	CASSTGRVYSNQPQHF	TGTGCCAGTAGTACAGGGAGGGTTTACAGCAATCAGCCCCAGCATTTT
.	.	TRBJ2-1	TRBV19	CASSIVRGSPGEFF	TGTGCCAGTAGTATAGTCCGCGGTAGTCCTGGGGAGTTCTTC
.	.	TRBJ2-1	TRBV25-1	CASSEGTAYNEQFF	TGTGCCAGCAGTGAAGGGACGGCGTACAATGAGCAGTTCTTC
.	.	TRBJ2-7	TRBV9	CASSVSSYEQYF	TGTGCCAGCAGCGTCAGCTCCTACGAGCAGTACTTC
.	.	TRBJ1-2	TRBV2	CASSEGAGSGYTF	TGTGCCAGCAGTGAAGGGGCAGGGAGCGGCTACACCTTC
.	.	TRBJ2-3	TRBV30	CARSTVNVGDTQYF	TGTGCCAGATCGACAGTGAACGTTGGAGATACGCAGTATTTT
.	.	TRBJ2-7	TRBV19	CASSNQGGGYEQYF	TGTGCCAGTAGCAATCAGGGGGGAGGGTACGAGCAGTACTTC
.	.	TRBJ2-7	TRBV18	CASSELRPPQEKQYF	TGTGCCAGCTCAGAGTTACGACCTCCACAAGAAAAGCAGTACTTC
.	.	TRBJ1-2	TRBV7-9	CASSLGGEDYGYTF	TGTGCCAGCAGCTTAGGGGGGGAGGACTATGGCTACACCTTC
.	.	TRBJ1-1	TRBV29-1	CSAGESEAFF	TGCAGCGCTGGGGAGTCTGAAGCTTTCTTT
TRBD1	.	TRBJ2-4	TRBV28	CASSNQGAGNIQYF	TGTGCCAGCAGCAATCAGGGGGCTGGAAACATTCAGTACTTC
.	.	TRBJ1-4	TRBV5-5	CASSLYRPRNEKLFF	TGTGCCAGCAGCTTGTATCGGCCCCGAAATGAAAAACTGTTTTTT
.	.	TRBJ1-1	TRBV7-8	CASSLVSGNTEAFF	TGTGCCAGCAGCTTAGTCAGTGGGAACACTGAAGCTTTCTTT
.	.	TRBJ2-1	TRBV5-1	CASSLIGEIYNEQFF	TGCGCCAGCAGCTTGATAGGAGAAATTTATAATGAGCAGTTCTTC
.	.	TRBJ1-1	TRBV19	CAGEQIMNTEAFF	TGTGCCGGAGAGCAGATTATGAACACTGAAGCTTTCTTT
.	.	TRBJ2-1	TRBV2	CASSENGQAYNEQFF	TGTGCCAGCAGTGAGAATGGACAAGCCTACAATGAGCAGTTCTTC
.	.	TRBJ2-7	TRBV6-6	CASSYSQGRYEQYF	TGTGCCAGCAGTTACTCGCAGGGGCGCTACGAGCAGTACTTC
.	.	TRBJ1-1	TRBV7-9	CASSPQGRMNTEAFF	TGTGCCAGCAGCCCCCAAGGGCGGATGAACACTGAAGCTTTCTTT
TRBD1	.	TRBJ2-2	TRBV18	CASSTRQGNTGELFF	TGTGCCAGCTCAACACGACAGGGGAACACCGGGGAGCTGTTTTTT
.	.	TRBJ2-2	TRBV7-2	CASSLISNTGELFF	TGTGCCAGCAGCTTAATTAGCAACACCGGGGAGCTGTTTTTT
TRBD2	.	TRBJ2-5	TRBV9	CASTPSSGGRGETQYF	TGTGCCAGCACCCCCTCCAGCGGGGGCCGGGGAGAGACCCAGTACTTC
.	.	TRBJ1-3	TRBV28	CATGGGAINTIYF	TGTGCCACCGGTGGGGGCGCGATAAACACCATATATTTT